This is a list of T cell receptor beta chains from one sample in a study of T-cell reconstitution after alpha-beta-depleted transplantation in children. TCRdb re-derived calls from the PCR reads in MiXCR, one entry per CDR3 protein. The table shows fewer than 700,000 distinct CDR3 sequences, with roughly 24% occurring only once. The sequencing used PBMCs, mostly from graft donor cells, collected 360 days after TCRalphabeta/CD19-depleted stem cell transplant. The receptors shown here come from a boy under two years old who had a stem cell transplant for acute myeloid leukemia, so the T cells may come from the graft donor. The CDR3 runs from the conserved cysteine through the conserved F or W. The D gene is left open where the match is weak. Rows may omit the clone size; those that give it use once, few, many or a size class.

v_gene,j_gene,abundance,d_gene,CDR3aa,CDR3nt
TRBV2,TRBJ2-2,many,TRBD2,CASSREGLGELFF,TGTGCCAGCAGCAGGGAGGGTCTCGGGGAGCTGTTTTTT
TRBV7-2,TRBJ2-3,NA,NA,CASSALMTDTQYF,TGTGCCAGCAGCGCCCTGATGACAGATACGCAGTATTTT
TRBV11-2,TRBJ2-1,NA,NA,CASSRLGGIYNEQFF,TGTGCCAGCAGCCGCCTCGGGGGTATATACAATGAGCAGTTCTTC
TRBV6-1,TRBJ2-7,many,TRBD2,CASPLGTSGGYYEQYF,TGTGCCAGCCCCCTCGGGACTAGCGGGGGTTATTACGAGCAGTACTTC
TRBV20-1,TRBJ1-5,many,NA,CSARYGNQPQHF,TGCAGTGCTCGGTATGGCAATCAGCCCCAGCATTTT
TRBV2,TRBJ2-5,NA,NA,CASRNPGTIQETQYF,TGTGCCAGCAGGAACCCGGGGACAATCCAAGAGACCCAGTACTTC
TRBV7-9,TRBJ2-5,NA,TRBD1,CASSTPWTGPQETQYF,TGTGCCAGCAGCACTCCCTGGACAGGACCGCAAGAGACCCAGTACTTC
TRBV6-1,TRBJ1-2,NA,TRBD1,CASSEGDSNYGYTF,TGTGCCAGCAGTGAAGGGGACAGTAACTATGGCTACACCTTC
TRBV20-1,TRBJ1-1,NA,TRBD1,CSATPGTGNTEAFF,TGCAGTGCTACCCCGGGGACAGGGAACACTGAAGCTTTCTTT
TRBV12-3/TRBV12-4,TRBJ2-5,many,TRBD2,CASSRILAGGRETQYF,TGTGCCAGCAGCCGCATCCTAGCGGGGGGGCGGGAGACCCAGTACTTC
TRBV7-9,TRBJ1-2,NA,TRBD1,CALSLSAGGHYGYTF,TGTGCCCTTAGCCTCTCGGCAGGGGGTCACTATGGCTACACCTTC
TRBV11-2,TRBJ2-5,many,TRBD1,CASSFLGQEQETQYF,TGTGCCAGCAGCTTCTTAGGACAGGAGCAAGAGACCCAGTACTTC
TRBV6-1,TRBJ1-4,NA,NA,CASSERDGYEKLFF,TGTGCCAGCAGTGAACGGGACGGTTATGAAAAACTGTTTTTT
TRBV7-9,TRBJ2-3,many,TRBD1,CASSYRGQGDTQYF,TGTGCCAGCAGCTACAGGGGGCAAGGAGATACGCAGTATTTT
TRBV7-8,TRBJ1-4,NA,TRBD1,CASSLEDRDDEKLFF,TGTGCCAGCAGCTTAGAGGACAGGGATGATGAAAAACTGTTTTTT
TRBV12-3/TRBV12-4,TRBJ1-5,NA,NA,CASSLWATDQPQHF,TGTGCCAGCAGTCTGTGGGCCACTGATCAGCCCCAGCATTTT
TRBV4-1,TRBJ2-1,once,TRBD2,CASSQVKAGANNEQFF,TGCGCCAGCAGCCAAGTGAAAGCGGGGGCTAACAATGAGCAGTTCTTC
TRBV24-1,TRBJ1-5,few,NA,CATSDYSVLGPQHF,TGTGCCACCAGTGATTATAGCGTTTTAGGGCCCCAGCATTTT
TRBV7-9,TRBJ2-1,many,NA,CASSAPQYNEQFF,TGTGCCAGCAGTGCCCCGCAGTACAATGAGCAGTTCTTC
TRBV29-1,TRBJ2-1,many,TRBD2,CSVVGLAIGEQFF,TGCAGCGTGGTGGGACTAGCGATAGGGGAGCAGTTCTTC